This TCR beta chain was observed in a study of CD8 T cells in ankylosing spondylitis. At least ten counts were recorded for this clonotype. TCRdb independently ran MiXCR on the 5' RACE reads; one entry per CDR3 protein. The sample lists 150,000 to 200,000 distinct CDR3 sequences; around 19% were seen once. Germline lookup yields CDR1 DFQATT and CDR2 SNEGSKA (reference sequence). This CDR3 region has 16 residues. V was trimmed by 4 bases and J by 0 bases, leaving 16 bases between them. The J gene is TRBJ1-5, the V gene TRBV20-1; D remains ambiguous. The specimen was blood, either unsorted or a sorted T cell fraction (not recorded which). The TCR comes from a male donor with ankylosing spondylitis or in good health (not recorded which). The DNA of the CDR3 is TGCAGTGCTACCCGATACAGAGGATATAGCAATCAGCCCCAGCATTTT. The encoded protein is CSATRYRGYSNQPQHF.